Following are 24 T cell receptor beta chains from one sample sequenced in a study of metastatic and nonmetastatic thyroid tumors. TCRdb reprocessed the PCR reads via MiXCR. Of roughly 59,000 clones in the sample, 15% to 20% were seen once. No patient received treatment before thyroid surgery. The sequenced material came from blood. The source of these receptors is a male donor with papillary thyroid cancer or a benign thyroid nodule (not recorded which). Some clones in this sample may be carry-over from other donors' samples.

This clone was seen at least ten times. A much more abundant neighbour one base away suggests this may be a read error. V usage is TRBV6-2 or TRBV6-3 and J usage is TRBJ2-2; D is undetermined. The CDR3 runs 14 residues. The V gene's germline CDR1 is MNHEY and CDR2 SVGEGT. The CDR3 region is CAGSYVLLAGELFF. CDR3 bases: TGTGCCGGCAGTTACGTTTTGTTGGCCGGGGAGCTGTTTTTT.

CDR3 loop: CAWSVHRTSATYEQYF. In nucleotides, the CDR3 is TGTGCCTGGAGTGTCCATCGGACTAGCGCGACCTACGAGCAGTACTTC. This chain connects TRBV30 to TRBJ2-7; 9 bases match TRBD2. Germline V CDR1 and CDR2: GTSNPN, SVGIG (reference sequence). The CDR3 sequence is 16 residues long. Trimming removed 0 bases from V and 2 bases from J; junction bases left unmatched: 8.

This clone was picked up a small number of times. Just one base apart from a much larger clone, this may be a read error. V gene TRBV7-2 combines with J gene TRBJ1-4, with D possibly being TRBD1 (6 bases). The V and J ends lost 6 bases and 7 bases respectively, with 18 bases between them. This CDR3 spans 15 amino acids. Germline V gene data show CDR1 as SGHTA and CDR2 as FQGNSA. CDR3 protein: CASSPTGQWVEKLFF. The DNA for the CDR3 is TGTGCCAGCAGTCCAACTGGACAGTGGGTTGAAAAACTGTTTTTT.

This clone was observed at least ten times. The rearrangement uses TRBV12-3 or TRBV12-4 and TRBJ1-6; 9 nucleotides match TRBD1. Germline trimming cut 2 bases from V and 7 bases from J; bases unmatched to any gene: 6. The CDR3 spans 16 residues. The CDR3 sequence is CASSLPRTGENSPLHF. In DNA, the CDR3 is TGTGCCAGCAGTTTACCCCGGACAGGGGAGAATTCACCCCTCCACTTT.

The chain is built from TRBV20-1 and TRBJ1-2, with TRBD1 identical over 7 bases. Trimming removed 0 bases from V and 0 bases from J; junction bases left unmatched: 4. This CDR3 is 15 amino acids long. The germline gives CDR1 DFQATT, CDR2 SNEGSKA (reference sequence). The CDR3 region is CSARDRDSANYGYTF. CDR3 DNA sequence: TGCAGTGCTAGAGATAGGGACAGCGCTAACTATGGCTACACCTTC.

J is TRBJ1-3 and V is TRBV6-1; weak D call: TRBD1 (6 bases). The CDR3 runs to 15 residues. V was shortened by 6 bases and J by 4 bases, with 16 bases between the two germline ends. The germline V gene has CDR1 MNHNS and CDR2 SASEGT. CDR3 residues: CASSPAVGAGNTIYF. The CDR3, as DNA: TGTGCCAGCAGCCCTGCGGTGGGGGCCGGAAACACCATATATTTT.

This clone was picked up many times. This chain uses TRBV6-4 with TRBJ2-1; either TRBD1 or TRBD2 may supply D (7 bases each). The germline CDR1 and CDR2 sequences are MRHNA and SNTAGT. CDR3 length: 13 amino acids. Between the trimmed V and J ends, which lost 9 bases and 8 bases, there was a span of 17 bases. As DNA, the CDR3 is TGTGCCAGTTCAGGGGGGGTTACCGATGAGCAGTTCTTC. It translates to CASSGGVTDEQFF.

In its sample, this clone was seen many times. The CDR3 spells CASSYSAGPYNEQFF. The CDR3 nucleotides are TGTGCCAGCAGTTACTCGGCGGGGCCCTACAATGAGCAGTTCTTC. This rearrangement joins TRBV6-5 to TRBJ2-1; a weak D match, TRBD2 (6 bases). Germline V gene lookup returns CDR1 MNHEY and CDR2 SVGAGI. CDR3 length equals 15 residues. Trimming pared 0 bases from V and 2 bases from J, leaving 8 bases between.

This sequence joins TRBV4-2 and TRBJ2-7; TRBD1 matches at 7 bases. This CDR3 is 20 amino acids long. V lost 4 bases and J lost 0; bases outside the gene matches: 21. The germline gives CDR1 LGHNA, CDR2 YNFKEQ. The CDR3 sequence is CASSPRVARDRFIFSYEQYF. The CDR3 DNA is TGTGCCAGCAGCCCCCGAGTGGCCCGGGACAGATTCATATTCTCCTACGAGCAGTACTTC.

At least ten counts were recorded for this clone. V usage is TRBV12-3 or TRBV12-4 and J usage is TRBJ2-1, with a tentative D call TRBD1 (6 bases). The CDR3 length is 16 residues. V gave up 6 bases and J gave up 0 bases, with 15 bases separating them. The CDR3 bases are TGTGCCAGCAGCCCCGTGGGGGCCAGCTCCTACAATGAGCAGTTCTTC. Translating it yields CASSPVGASSYNEQFF.

On this clone: This may stem from a read error, because a much larger clone lies one nucleotide away. V and J are TRBV7-9 and TRBJ1-6, with D uncertain. Germline V gene data show CDR1 as SEHNR and CDR2 as FQNEAQ (reference sequence). This CDR3 spans 15 amino acids. V was cut by 1 base and J by 8 bases, with 12 bases left in between. CDR3 nucleotide sequence: TGTGCCAGCAGCTTAGAAGGGCCGGGCCATTCACCCCTCCACTTT. Translation gives CASSLEGPGHSPLHF.

Many counts were recorded for this clone. The rearrangement joins TRBV9 to TRBJ2-6; 9 bases line up with TRBD1. This CDR3 has 17 amino acids. V dropped 4 bases and J dropped 1; count of bases not matched to a gene: 6. CDR1 and CDR2 from the germline V gene are SGDLS and YYNGEE. The DNA of the CDR3 is TGTGCCAGCAGCCCAGGGACAGGGTTTTCTGGGGCCAACGTCCTGACTTTC. Translation gives CASSPGTGFSGANVLTF.

This clone appeared many times. This chain connects TRBV6-5 to TRBJ1-6, with a possible D match to TRBD1 (5 bases). The germline gives CDR1 MNHEY, CDR2 SVGAGI. Deletions cut 1 base from V and 7 bases from J, with 8 bases between. CDR3 length: 14 residues. The CDR3 spells CASSYYRNNSPLHF. CDR3 DNA sequence: TGTGCCAGCAGTTACTACAGGAACAATTCACCCCTCCACTTT.

This clone appeared a few times. The gene calls are TRBV12-3 or TRBV12-4 and TRBJ1-3, with D uncertain. CDR3 length equals 14 residues. V lost 3 bases to trimming and J lost 9 bases, with 15 bases between them. The CDR3, as DNA: TGTGCCAGCAGTTTTGGTACAACCGTAAGCACCATATATTTT. The encoded protein is CASSFGTTVSTIYF.

In this sample, this clone turned up many times. The chain is built from TRBV28 and TRBJ2-1; a weak D match, TRBD1 (5 bases). Germline CDR1 reads MDHEN; CDR2 reads SYDVKM. Trimming pared 2 bases from V and 9 bases from J, leaving 17 bases between. This CDR3 contains 15 residues. In DNA, the CDR3 is TGTGCCAGCAGTTTACTGGTTTCAGGTCAGGGTGAGCAGTTCTTC. Translating gives CASSLLVSGQGEQFF.

There are many counts of this clone. V usage is TRBV7-9 and J usage is TRBJ2-7; possible D gene TRBD2, 5 bases. V lost 5 bases, J lost 3 bases, and 14 bases lay in between. This CDR3 is 14 amino acids long. Germline loops: CDR1 SEHNR, CDR2 FQNEAQ (reference sequence). For the CDR3, the DNA is TGTGCCAGCAGCGCAGGAGGCGCAAACTACGAGCAGTACGTC. The encoded protein is CASSAGGANYEQYV.

Notes on this clone: A much more abundant neighbour one base away suggests this may be a read error. The V and J genes are TRBV9 and TRBJ2-2, with D perhaps matching TRBD2 (7 bases). Looked up from germline, CDR1 is SGDLS and CDR2 is YYNGEE. This CDR3 has 14 amino acids. Trimming took 7 bases from V and 2 from J, leaving 12 bases between them. The CDR3 protein is CASGGGHNTGELFF. CDR3 DNA: TGTGCCAGCGGGGGGGGCCATAACACCGGGGAGCTGTTTTTT.

Note on this clone: A much larger clone lies a single base off, so this may be a read error. The rearrangement uses TRBV2 and TRBJ1-1, with 9 bases matching TRBD1. The CDR3 consists of 18 residues. After removal of 7 bases from V and 3 bases from J, the junction contained 18 bases not matched to a gene. Germline lookup yields CDR1 SNHLY and CDR2 FYNNEI. CDR3 in amino acids: CASIPADRGSRGDTEAFF. As DNA, the CDR3 is TGTGCCAGCATACCCGCGGACAGGGGATCGCGCGGGGACACTGAAGCTTTCTTT. Filled out from reference TRBV2 and TRBJ1-1, the complete variable domain reads EPEVTQTPSHQVTQMGQEVILRCVPISNHLYFYWYRQILGQKVEFLVSFYNNEISEKSEIFDDQFSVERPDGSNFTLKIRSTKLEDSAMYFCASIPADRGSRGDTEAFFGQGTRLTVV.

This clone was observed a handful of times. The V gene is TRBV5-6, the J gene TRBJ2-2, with D possibly matching TRBD2 (5 bases). Germline-derived CDR1 and CDR2 are SGHDT and YYEEEE. This CDR3 has 15 amino acids. V lost 0 bases and J 1 base, leaving 7 bases between the germline ends. CDR3 DNA: TGTGCCAGCAGCTTGGTACGGGAGAACACCGGGGAGCTGTTTTTT. Translated, it gives CASSLVRENTGELFF.

This clone has at least ten counts. One end of the junction varies from germline; a read error may be responsible. The sample has other DNA sequences that encode this CDR3 too. This sequence joins TRBV18 and TRBJ1-5, with unresolved D. CDR3 length: 12 residues. The germline V gene has CDR1 KGHSH and CDR2 LQKENI. CDR3 loop: CASPPPEGPQHF. DNA for the CDR3: TGTGCCAGCCCACCACCGGAAGGTCCCCAGCATTTT.

This clone has at least ten counts. V and J are TRBV28 and TRBJ2-1; TRBD1 agrees at 10 bases. CDR1 and CDR2 (germline): MDHEN, SYDVKM. With V trimmed by 4 bases and J by 6 bases, 3 bases remained unmatched. CDR3 length: 14 amino acids. The CDR3 loop is CASSSGTGVNEQFF. CDR3 bases: TGTGCCAGCAGTTCCGGGACAGGGGTCAATGAGCAGTTCTTC.

This clone was found many times. J is TRBJ2-3 and V is TRBV6-4, with a weak D call TRBD1 (5 bases). Germline V gives CDR1 MRHNA, CDR2 SNTAGT. Trimming removed 3 bases at V and 1 base at J, with 5 bases between. CDR3 size: 13 residues. The CDR3: CASSEQGTDTQYF. The DNA for the CDR3 is TGTGCCAGCAGTGAACAGGGCACAGATACGCAGTATTTT.

This clone was recorded at least ten times. J is TRBJ1-2 and V is TRBV6-1, with 10 bases that match TRBD1. The CDR3 consists of 15 residues. CDR1 and CDR2 (germline): MNHNS, SASEGT. V shed 5 bases and J 4 bases; nucleotides not matched to a gene: 7. This CDR3 is CASSPWTGGAYGYTF. In DNA, the CDR3 is TGTGCCAGCAGTCCCTGGACAGGGGGGGCCTATGGCTACACCTTC.

This clone was counted a few times. The chain uses TRBV19 and TRBJ1-2; possible D gene TRBD1, 6 bases. The CDR3 is made up of 15 amino acids. CDR1 is LNHDA, CDR2 SQIVND, per germline (reference sequence). CDR3 bases: TGTGAAAGTCAGCGACAGGCCCAGGTAGACTATGGCTACACCTTC. Its translation is CESQRQAQVDYGYTF.